This T cell receptor (beta chain) was sequenced in a study of blood T cell repertoires in COVID-19. On the study more broadly: Acute and convalescent COVID-19 specimens originated in the United States, Italy and Spain.

In its sample, this clone was seen once. The Seattle site enrolled patients during active infection and followed them longitudinally. Germline V lookup: CDR1 SEHNR, CDR2 FQNEAQ (reference sequence). V gave up 3 bases and J gave up 2 bases; unmatched junction bases: 6. The length of the CDR3 is 16 residues. Assay used: immunoSEQ multiplex PCR; TCRdb lists only in-frame clones, some missing. Here the sample spans almost 25,000 clones, 70% to 90% being singletons. This clonotype was obtained from a woman aged 70 to 79 with COVID-19, enrolled during active disease. The V call is TRBV7-9, the J call TRBJ2-3; 9 positions match TRBD1. The sequencing sample was made of peripheral blood. In DNA, the CDR3 is TGTGCCAGCAGCTTCGACAGGGGGTTTATCACAGATACGCAGTATTTT. Translated: CASSFDRGFITDTQYF.